Sequencing of this T cell receptor beta chain was carried out in a study of technical replicates of blood from four donors. Only in-frame clones appear in the TCRdb table, and some are missing; sequencing was by immunoSEQ multiplex PCR. The table lists about 64,000 clones, roughly 90% of them singletons. CDR3 length equals 13 residues. Germline CDR1 reads MDHEN; CDR2 reads SYDVKM. Trimming shortened V by 5 bases and J by 4 bases, and 12 bases separated the two germline ends. The V and J genes are TRBV28 and TRBJ2-7, with D perhaps TRBD1 (6 bases). This clonotype was sampled from a human donor in good health. Some clones in this sample may be carry-over from other donors' samples. The sample was PBMCs. The CDR3 reads CASSHHDRYEQYF. The CDR3 DNA reads as TGTGCCAGCAGTCACCACGACAGGTACGAGCAGTACTTC.